These 27 T cell receptor beta chains came from one sample sequenced in a study of blood T cell repertoires in COVID-19. Using immunoSEQ multiplex PCR, the repertoire was profiled, and TCRdb retains in-frame clones only, with some absent. The table includes around 300,000 clones, roughly 90% detected once. The source material was peripheral blood. These receptors were taken from a woman in her 30s with COVID-19, enrolled during active disease.

The V and J genes are TRBV30 and TRBJ1-3; the D is unclear. Germline V CDR1 and CDR2: GTSNPN, SVGIG (reference sequence). Deletions cut 3 bases from V and 0 bases from J, with 9 bases between. The CDR3 runs 14 residues. CDR3 sequence reads: CAWRALNSGNTIYF. The CDR3 nucleotides read TGTGCCTGGAGAGCACTCAACTCTGGAAACACCATATATTTT.

The chain has TRBV14 and TRBJ1-1; D gene ambiguous. CDR1 and CDR2 from the germline V gene are SGHDN and FVKESK. The length of the CDR3 is 14 residues. V lost 1 base to trimming and J lost 4 bases, with 10 bases between them. The CDR3 DNA sequence: TGTGCCAGCAGCCAAGTATCTGGGCCCACTGAAGCTTTCTTT. Amino acids: CASSQVSGPTEAFF.

This sequence joins TRBV29-1 and TRBJ1-1, with 10 nucleotides matching TRBD1. The CDR3 consists of 13 residues. The V gene end was trimmed by 6 bases and the J gene end by 4 bases; junction bases not matched to a gene: 5. Germline CDR1 SQVTM, CDR2 ANQGSEA. Written as DNA, the CDR3 is TGCAGCGTGTGGACAGGGGGGGTCACTGAAGCTTTCTTT. This sequence encodes CSVWTGGVTEAFF.

The rearrangement joins TRBV15 to TRBJ1-5; weak D call: TRBD1 (5 bases). The V and J ends lost 1 base and 8 bases respectively, with 9 bases between them. Germline lookup yields CDR1 LNHNV and CDR2 YYDKDF (reference sequence). CDR3 size: 13 residues. This CDR3 reads CATSRAPGEPQHF. The CDR3 nucleotides are TGTGCCACCAGCAGAGCCCCGGGGGAGCCCCAGCATTTT.

The table lists this clone with a count of one. The chain is built from TRBV6-1 and TRBJ2-7; 12 bases map to TRBD1. V lost 3 bases and J lost 10; bases outside the gene matches: 10. Germline V gives CDR1 MNHNS, CDR2 SASEGT. The CDR3 spans 15 residues. The CDR3 coding sequence is TGTGCCAGCAGTGACATCGGGACAGGGGGCGTGACTCAGTACTTC. Its protein is CASSDIGTGGVTQYF.

The chain recombines TRBV24-1 with TRBJ2-5; 7 nucleotides match TRBD2. CDR1 is KGHDR, CDR2 SFDVKD, per germline. This CDR3 has 14 residues. Germline trimming cut 6 bases from V and 4 bases from J; bases unmatched to any gene: 7. For the CDR3, the DNA is TGTGCCACCAGTTCGGCGGGAGTAACAGAGACCCAGTACTTC. Encoded protein: CATSSAGVTETQYF.

CDR3 loop: CASSLVTSGSPDEQFF. The CDR3 DNA follows: TGCGCCAGCAGCTTGGTGACTAGCGGGAGCCCGGATGAGCAGTTCTTC. The chain combines TRBV5-1 with TRBJ2-1, with TRBD2 matching 12 bases. This CDR3 comprises 16 residues. Unmatched junction bases numbered 6, after V lost 0 bases and J lost 8 bases. Germline loops: CDR1 SGHRS, CDR2 YFSETQ. The full variable domain, completed using reference TRBV5-1 and TRBJ2-1, is KAGVTQTPRYLIKTRGQQVTLSCSPISGHRSVSWYQQTPGQGLQFLFEYFSETQRNKGNFPGRFSGRQFSNSRSEMNVSTLELGDSALYLCASSLVTSGSPDEQFFGPGTRLTVL.

This clone was recorded only once. J is TRBJ2-1 and V is TRBV11-3; the match to TRBD2 covers 7 bases. Germline V gene data show CDR1 as SGHNT and CDR2 as YENEEA. Trimming cost V 3 bases and J 8 bases; bases outside gene matches: 4. This CDR3 comprises 13 residues. The DNA of the CDR3 is TGTGCCAGCAGCTTGCCCCTAGCGGATGAGCAGTTCTTC. Translating it yields CASSLPLADEQFF.

The chain has TRBV10-3 and TRBJ1-1; 9 nucleotides align to TRBD1. CDR3 size: 16 residues. The germline V gene encodes CDR1 ENHRY and CDR2 SYGVKD. The trim removed 3 bases at V and 3 bases at J, leaving 8 bases unmatched. The CDR3 protein is CAISEVVDRGDTEAFF. The CDR3 DNA follows: TGTGCCATCAGTGAAGTCGTGGACAGGGGCGACACTGAAGCTTTCTTT.

The rearrangement links TRBV16 to TRBJ1-1; tentative D call: TRBD1 (5 bases). Deletions cut 4 bases from V and 5 bases from J, with 14 bases between. The CDR3 contains 14 residues. The germline CDR1 and CDR2 sequences are KGHSY and FQNENV. CDR3 coding DNA: TGTGCCAGCAGCCCAGGCCAGGGAGGGACTGAAGCTTTCTTT. Translation gives CASSPGQGGTEAFF.

Only a few counts were recorded for this clone. The genes are TRBV27 and TRBJ2-7, with 9 bases that match TRBD1. The CDR3 extends over 13 amino acids. The germline CDR1 and CDR2 sequences are MNHEY and SMNVEV (reference sequence). Losses at the gene ends were 8 bases for V and 5 bases for J; bases not matched to a gene: 7. The DNA of the CDR3 is TGTGCCAGCCGAGACAGGGGGGCGGACGAGCAGTACTTC. Protein sequence: CASRDRGADEQYF.

The chain carries TRBV6-1 and TRBJ2-5; TRBD1 is a possible D gene (5 bases). This CDR3 has 13 residues. The germline CDR1 and CDR2 sequences are MNHNS and SASEGT. V lost 2 bases, J lost 2 bases, and 6 bases lay in between. CDR3 sequence (DNA): TGTGCCAGCAGTGAACAGGGTCAAGAGACCCAGTACTTC. Protein: CASSEQGQETQYF.

The V call is TRBV5-4, the J call TRBJ1-3; weak D call: TRBD1 (6 bases). V shed 2 bases and J shed 3 bases, with 12 bases lying between them. CDR1 SGHNT and CDR2 YYREEE come from the germline V gene (reference sequence). This CDR3 contains 15 residues. CDR3 protein: CASSLGTSLGNTIYF. CDR3 DNA sequence: TGTGCCAGCAGCTTAGGGACAAGCCTTGGAAACACCATATATTTT.

This chain joins TRBV19 and TRBJ1-5, with D hard to call. From germline, CDR1 is LNHDA and CDR2 SQIVND (reference sequence). The CDR3 length is 15 residues. V lost 6 bases and J 2 bases, leaving 14 bases between the germline ends. CDR3 loop: CASSKEVQRNQPQHF. CDR3 bases: TGTGCCAGTAGCAAAGAGGTCCAGCGCAATCAGCCCCAGCATTTT.

The rearrangement uses TRBV13 and TRBJ2-3; 7 bases map to TRBD2. This CDR3 is 14 amino acids long. The V segment lost 4 bases and the J segment 2 bases; nucleotides outside the gene matches: 3. CDR1 is PRHDT, CDR2 FYEKMQ, per germline (reference sequence). This chain's CDR3 is CASSSRDYTDTQYF. The CDR3 DNA reads as TGTGCCAGCAGCTCCCGGGACTACACAGATACGCAGTATTTT.

The rearrangement joins TRBV5-6 to TRBJ2-6; D remains unclear. V gave up 1 base and J gave up 4 bases, with 12 bases separating them. Germline V gene sequence: CDR1 SGHDT, CDR2 YYEEEE. The CDR3 extends over 16 amino acids. CDR3 bases: TGTGCCAGCAGCTTGACGACCAACTACGGGGCCAACGTCCTGACTTTC. Protein sequence: CASSLTTNYGANVLTF.

This clone is a singleton in its sample. The chain recombines TRBV7-9 with TRBJ2-2; D gene unclear. V lost 5 bases and J lost 3, with 4 bases in between. CDR3 length: 12 residues. Germline CDR1 and CDR2: SEHNR and FQNEAQ (reference sequence). CDR3 DNA sequence: TGTGCCAGCAGCCCATACACCGGGGAGCTGTTTTTT. Its protein product is CASSPYTGELFF.

This clone was seen a single time. CDR3 amino acids: CAWSVSGYGYGYTF. Here the CDR3 DNA reads TGTGCCTGGAGTGTTTCAGGGTACGGCTATGGCTACACCTTC. The V gene is TRBV30, the J gene TRBJ1-2, with a possible D match to TRBD1 (5 bases). The CDR3 covers 14 residues. The ends were cut back, 0 bases at V and 4 bases at J, with 12 bases in the middle. The V gene's germline CDR1 is GTSNPN and CDR2 SVGIG (reference sequence).

In DNA form, the CDR3 reads TGTGCCAGCAGTCGGGATCAGAACACTGAAGCTTTCTTT. Translated: CASSRDQNTEAFF. This chain joins TRBV6-5 and TRBJ1-1, with no clear D. Trimming stripped 5 bases from V and 1 base from J, with 8 bases between. CDR3 length: 13 amino acids. Germline lookup yields CDR1 MNHEY and CDR2 SVGAGI.

V is TRBV27 and J is TRBJ2-2; tentatively, D is TRBD1 (6 bases). The CDR3 spans 16 residues. Germline V gene data show CDR1 as MNHEY and CDR2 as SMNVEV (reference sequence). The V and J ends lost 0 bases and 7 bases respectively, with 15 bases between them. CDR3 sequence (DNA): TGTGCCAGCAGTTTATCCCTCTCTGGACAGATCGGGGAGCTGTTTTTT. It translates to CASSLSLSGQIGELFF.

This chain connects TRBV4-1 to TRBJ1-4, with D possibly TRBD1 on 6 matching bases. The CDR3 is 16 amino acids. In germline, CDR1 is MGHRA, CDR2 YSYEKL. Trimming took 1 base from V and 3 from J, leaving 12 bases between them. The CDR3 protein is CASSQVQGPANEKLFF. The CDR3 DNA reads TGCGCCAGCAGCCAAGTACAGGGTCCAGCTAATGAAAAACTGTTTTTT.

The CDR3 sequence is CASSLTGDDTQYF. The CDR3 nucleotides read TGTGCCAGCAGCCTGACAGGGGACGATACGCAGTATTTT. The chain joins TRBV5-5 to TRBJ2-3; 8 bases map to TRBD1. The J segment lost 6 bases and the V segment lost 4 bases, leaving 4 bases of the junction unmatched. The germline V gene encodes CDR1 SGHKS and CDR2 YYEKEE (reference sequence). CDR3 length equals 13 residues.

This chain links TRBV5-1 with TRBJ2-7, with 9 bases aligning to TRBD2. This CDR3 is built from 13 residues. V lost 3 bases and J lost 12; bases outside the gene matches: 10. Germline assignment: CDR1 SGHRS and CDR2 YFSETQ. CDR3 coding DNA: TGCGCCAGCAGCTCATTGGGACTAGCACCCCCGTACTTC. Amino acids: CASSSLGLAPPYF.

The chain employs TRBV5-6 and TRBJ1-2, with D hard to call. CDR3 length: 14 amino acids. V dropped 2 bases and J dropped 0 bases, with 8 bases sitting between them. Germline V lookup: CDR1 SGHDT, CDR2 YYEEEE. The CDR3 is CASSFTSANYGYTF. The CDR3 nucleotides read TGTGCCAGCAGCTTTACCAGTGCTAACTATGGCTACACCTTC.

The chain links TRBV7-8 to TRBJ1-2; a weak D match, TRBD1 (6 bases). Germline CDR1 SGHVS, CDR2 FQNEAQ. This CDR3 contains 15 residues. The germline V and J ends were trimmed by 6 bases and 4 bases, with 18 bases remaining between them. The CDR3 DNA follows: TGTGCCAGCAGTCTCCTGGGGGACATATCCTATGGCTACACCTTC. Translated: CASSLLGDISYGYTF.

The rearrangement links TRBV5-1 to TRBJ2-1; TRBD2 agrees at 12 bases. With 3 bases clipped from V and 0 bases from J, the junction kept 4 bases outside the gene matches. The V gene's germline CDR1 is SGHRS and CDR2 YFSETQ. The CDR3 length is 17 residues. The DNA of the CDR3 is TGCGCCAGCAGCTGGTCGACTAGCGGGAGCTCCTACAATGAGCAGTTCTTC. It encodes CASSWSTSGSSYNEQFF.

The CDR3 loop reads CASSPSRPKDEQYF. CDR3 DNA sequence: TGTGCCAGCAGCCCATCTAGGCCTAAGGACGAGCAGTACTTC. V is TRBV7-8 and J is TRBJ2-7; D not certain. The CDR3 extends over 14 amino acids. The V and J ends lost 5 bases and 5 bases respectively, with 16 bases between them. The germline V gene has CDR1 SGHVS and CDR2 FQNEAQ.